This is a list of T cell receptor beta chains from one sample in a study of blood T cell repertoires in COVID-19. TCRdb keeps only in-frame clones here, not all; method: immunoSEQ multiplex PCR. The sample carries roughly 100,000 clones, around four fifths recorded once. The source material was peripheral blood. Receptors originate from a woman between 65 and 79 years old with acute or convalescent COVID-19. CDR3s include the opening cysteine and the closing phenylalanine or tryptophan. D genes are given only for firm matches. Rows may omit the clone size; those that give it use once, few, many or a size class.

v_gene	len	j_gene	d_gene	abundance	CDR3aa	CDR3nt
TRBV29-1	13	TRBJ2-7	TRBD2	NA	CSVEGGVGYEQYF	TGCAGCGTTGAGGGGGGGGTTGGCTACGAGCAGTACTTC
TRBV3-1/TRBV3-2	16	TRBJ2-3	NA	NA	CASSQEKKTPPDTQYF	TGTGCCAGCAGCCAAGAGAAGAAGACACCCCCAGATACGCAGTATTTT
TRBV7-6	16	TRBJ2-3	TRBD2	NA	CASSLVASGGLFTQYF	TGTGCCAGCAGCTTAGTTGCTAGCGGGGGGTTGTTTACGCAGTATTTT
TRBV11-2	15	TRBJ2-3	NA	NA	CASSLAGAHTDTQYF	TGTGCCAGCAGCTTGGCGGGGGCCCACACAGATACGCAGTATTTT
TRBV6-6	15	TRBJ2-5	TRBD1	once	CASRRQGAIVETQYF	TGTGCCAGCAGGAGACAGGGGGCTATTGTAGAGACCCAGTACTTC
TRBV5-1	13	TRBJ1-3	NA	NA	CASSPYSGNTIYF	TGCGCCAGCAGCCCCTATTCTGGAAACACCATATATTTT
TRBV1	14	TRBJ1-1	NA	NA	CTSSQEGGNTEAFF	TGCACCAGCAGCCAAGAGGGGGGGAACACTGAAGCTTTCTTT
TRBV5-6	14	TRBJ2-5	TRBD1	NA	CASSSDRGKSTQYF	TGTGCCAGCAGCTCCGACAGGGGAAAGAGTACCCAGTACTTC
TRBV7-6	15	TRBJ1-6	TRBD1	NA	CASSMGQDGNSPLHF	TGTGCCAGCAGCATGGGACAGGACGGGAATTCACCCCTCCACTTT
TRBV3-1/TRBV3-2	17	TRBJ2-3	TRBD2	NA	CASSQVGTSGVRDTQYF	TGTGCCAGCAGCCAAGTAGGCACTAGCGGAGTGAGGGATACGCAGTATTTT
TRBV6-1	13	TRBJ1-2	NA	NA	CASSESRAYGYTF	TGTGCCAGCAGTGAGAGCAGGGCCTATGGCTACACCTTC
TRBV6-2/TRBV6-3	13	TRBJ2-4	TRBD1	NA	CASSWDRKNIQYF	TGTGCCAGCAGTTGGGACAGGAAAAACATTCAGTACTTC
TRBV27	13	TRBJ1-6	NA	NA	CASSLRGNSPLHF	TGTGCCAGCAGTTTACGGGGAAATTCACCCCTCCACTTT
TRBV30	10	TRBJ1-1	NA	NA	CACSRTEAFF	TGTGCCTGCTCCAGAACTGAAGCTTTCTTT
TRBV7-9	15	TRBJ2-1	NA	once	CASSRQESSYNEQFF	TGTGCCAGCAGCCGACAGGAGAGCTCCTACAATGAGCAGTTCTTC
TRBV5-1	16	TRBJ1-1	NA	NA	CASRRAGEIFQTEAFF	TGCGCCAGCAGGAGGGCAGGGGAAATTTTTCAGACTGAAGCTTTCTTT
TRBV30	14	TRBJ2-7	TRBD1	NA	CAWSVGQGSYEQYF	TGTGCCTGGAGTGTCGGACAGGGTTCCTACGAGCAGTACTTC
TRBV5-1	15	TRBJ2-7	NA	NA	CASSLAGDGTYEQYF	TGCGCCAGCAGCTTGGCTGGTGACGGGACCTACGAGCAGTACTTC
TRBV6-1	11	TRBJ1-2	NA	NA	CASSENRGYTF	TGTGCCAGCAGTGAAAACAGGGGCTACACCTTC
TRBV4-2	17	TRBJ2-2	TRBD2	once	CASSRGLAGGISGELFF	TGTGCCAGCAGCAGGGGACTAGCGGGGGGCATCAGCGGGGAGCTGTTTTTT
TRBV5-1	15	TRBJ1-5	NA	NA	CASTETGMGNQPQHF	TGCGCCAGCACCGAAACAGGGATGGGCAATCAGCCCCAGCATTTT
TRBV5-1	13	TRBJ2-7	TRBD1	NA	CASSLGTGYEQYF	TGCGCCAGCAGCTTGGGGACAGGCTACGAGCAGTACTTC
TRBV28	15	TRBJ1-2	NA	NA	CASSLRDIPNYGYTF	TGTGCCAGCAGTTTACGGGACATCCCTAACTATGGCTACACCTTC
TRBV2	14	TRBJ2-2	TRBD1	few	CASSGTGNTGELFF	TGTGCCAGCAGCGGGACAGGGAACACCGGGGAGCTGTTTTTT
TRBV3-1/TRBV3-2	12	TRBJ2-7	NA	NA	CASSIRQGGQYF	TGTGCCAGCAGCATTCGACAGGGAGGGCAGTACTTC
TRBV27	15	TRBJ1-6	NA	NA	CASRKQGSYNSPLHF	TGTGCCAGCAGGAAACAGGGCTCCTATAATTCACCCCTCCACTTT
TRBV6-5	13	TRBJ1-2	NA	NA	CASSYGRLYGYTF	TGTGCCAGCAGTTACGGCAGATTATATGGCTACACCTTC
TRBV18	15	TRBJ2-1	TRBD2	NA	CASSQGSGGYNEQFF	TGTGCCAGCTCACAGGGTAGCGGGGGGTACAATGAGCAGTTCTTC
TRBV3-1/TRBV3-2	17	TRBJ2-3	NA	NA	CASSQGRGGSSTDTQYF	TGTGCCAGCAGCCAAGGACGTGGAGGTTCTAGCACAGATACGCAGTATTTT
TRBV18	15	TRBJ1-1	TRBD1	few	CASSGTGGPNTEAFF	TGTGCCAGCTCAGGGACAGGGGGCCCGAACACTGAAGCTTTCTTT
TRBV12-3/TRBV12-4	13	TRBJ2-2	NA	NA	CASRGGIIGELFF	TGTGCCAGCAGGGGGGGAATTATCGGGGAGCTGTTTTTT
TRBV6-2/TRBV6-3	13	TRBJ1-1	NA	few	CASSYSRTYEAFF	TGTGCCAGCAGTTACTCGAGAACCTATGAAGCTTTCTTT
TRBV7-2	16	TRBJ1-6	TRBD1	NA	CASSPGRGQGNSPLHF	TGTGCCAGCAGCCCGGGCAGGGGGCAGGGAAATTCACCCCTCCACTTT
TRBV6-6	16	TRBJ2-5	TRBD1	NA	CASSYSGQGYQETQYF	TGTGCCAGCAGTTACTCGGGACAGGGGTACCAAGAGACCCAGTACTTC
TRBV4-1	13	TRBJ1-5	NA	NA	CASREGSNQPQHF	TGCGCCAGCAGAGAGGGAAGCAATCAGCCCCAGCATTTT
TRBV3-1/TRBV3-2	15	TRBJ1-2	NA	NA	CASSQAGEANYGYTF	TGTGCCAGCAGCCAAGCCGGGGAAGCTAACTATGGCTACACCTTC
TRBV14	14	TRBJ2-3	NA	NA	CASSHRDFTDTQYF	TGTGCCAGCAGCCACAGGGACTTCACAGATACGCAGTATTTT
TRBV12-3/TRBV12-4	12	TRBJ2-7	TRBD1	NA	CASSLGTGEQYF	TGTGCCAGCAGTTTAGGGACAGGCGAGCAGTACTTC
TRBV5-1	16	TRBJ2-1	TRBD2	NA	CASSFTRGGGRDEQFF	TGCGCCAGCAGCTTTACCCGCGGGGGTGGTCGAGATGAGCAGTTCTTC
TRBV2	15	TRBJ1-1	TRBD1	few	CASSSDRGRISEAFF	TGTGCCAGCAGTTCGGACAGGGGGCGTATCTCTGAAGCTTTCTTT
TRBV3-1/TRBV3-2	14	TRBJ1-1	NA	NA	CASWGGRPNTEAFF	TGTGCCAGCTGGGGGGGAAGACCGAACACTGAAGCTTTCTTT
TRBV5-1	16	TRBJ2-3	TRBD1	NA	CASSPLETGAADTQYF	TGCGCCAGCAGCCCCCTCGAGACAGGGGCGGCAGATACGCAGTATTTT
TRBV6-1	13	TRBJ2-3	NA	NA	CASSEGRGDTQYF	TGTGCCAGCAGTGAAGGGCGAGGAGATACGCAGTATTTT
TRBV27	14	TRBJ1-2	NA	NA	CASTPTGPNYGYTF	TGTGCCAGCACCCCAACAGGTCCTAACTATGGCTACACCTTC
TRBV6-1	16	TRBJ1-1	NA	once	CASSGGGGPMNTEAFF	TGTGCCAGCAGTGGTGGGGGAGGCCCCATGAACACTGAAGCTTTCTTT
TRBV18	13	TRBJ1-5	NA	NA	CASSPSGNQPQHF	TGTGCCAGCTCACCGTCAGGGAATCAGCCCCAGCATTTT
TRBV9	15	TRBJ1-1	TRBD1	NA	CASSVSGGAGTEAFF	TGTGCCAGCAGCGTCTCAGGGGGCGCGGGGACTGAAGCTTTCTTT
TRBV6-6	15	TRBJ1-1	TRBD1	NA	CANSYSGQGRPEAFF	TGTGCCAACAGTTACTCCGGACAGGGGCGGCCTGAAGCTTTCTTT
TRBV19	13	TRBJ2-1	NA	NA	CASSRQVYNEQFF	TGTGCCAGTAGTCGACAGGTATACAATGAGCAGTTCTTC
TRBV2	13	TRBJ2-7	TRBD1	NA	CASRGTGAYEQYF	TGTGCCAGCAGGGGGACAGGGGCATACGAGCAGTACTTC
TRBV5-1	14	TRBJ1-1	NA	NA	CASSLDEGGTEAFF	TGCGCCAGCAGCTTGGACGAGGGCGGCACTGAAGCTTTCTTT
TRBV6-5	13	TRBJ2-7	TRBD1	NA	CASRRDRYYEQYF	TGTGCCAGCAGACGGGACAGATATTACGAGCAGTACTTC
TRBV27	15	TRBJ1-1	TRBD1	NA	CASSLRDRMDTEAFF	TGTGCCAGCAGTTTAAGGGACAGGATGGATACTGAAGCTTTCTTT
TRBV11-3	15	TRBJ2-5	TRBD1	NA	CASSVGQGKEETQYF	TGTGCCAGCAGCGTGGGACAGGGGAAGGAGGAGACCCAGTACTTC
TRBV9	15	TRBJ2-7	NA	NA	CASSPRQDVSYEQYF	TGTGCCAGCAGCCCCCGACAGGACGTCTCCTACGAGCAGTACTTC